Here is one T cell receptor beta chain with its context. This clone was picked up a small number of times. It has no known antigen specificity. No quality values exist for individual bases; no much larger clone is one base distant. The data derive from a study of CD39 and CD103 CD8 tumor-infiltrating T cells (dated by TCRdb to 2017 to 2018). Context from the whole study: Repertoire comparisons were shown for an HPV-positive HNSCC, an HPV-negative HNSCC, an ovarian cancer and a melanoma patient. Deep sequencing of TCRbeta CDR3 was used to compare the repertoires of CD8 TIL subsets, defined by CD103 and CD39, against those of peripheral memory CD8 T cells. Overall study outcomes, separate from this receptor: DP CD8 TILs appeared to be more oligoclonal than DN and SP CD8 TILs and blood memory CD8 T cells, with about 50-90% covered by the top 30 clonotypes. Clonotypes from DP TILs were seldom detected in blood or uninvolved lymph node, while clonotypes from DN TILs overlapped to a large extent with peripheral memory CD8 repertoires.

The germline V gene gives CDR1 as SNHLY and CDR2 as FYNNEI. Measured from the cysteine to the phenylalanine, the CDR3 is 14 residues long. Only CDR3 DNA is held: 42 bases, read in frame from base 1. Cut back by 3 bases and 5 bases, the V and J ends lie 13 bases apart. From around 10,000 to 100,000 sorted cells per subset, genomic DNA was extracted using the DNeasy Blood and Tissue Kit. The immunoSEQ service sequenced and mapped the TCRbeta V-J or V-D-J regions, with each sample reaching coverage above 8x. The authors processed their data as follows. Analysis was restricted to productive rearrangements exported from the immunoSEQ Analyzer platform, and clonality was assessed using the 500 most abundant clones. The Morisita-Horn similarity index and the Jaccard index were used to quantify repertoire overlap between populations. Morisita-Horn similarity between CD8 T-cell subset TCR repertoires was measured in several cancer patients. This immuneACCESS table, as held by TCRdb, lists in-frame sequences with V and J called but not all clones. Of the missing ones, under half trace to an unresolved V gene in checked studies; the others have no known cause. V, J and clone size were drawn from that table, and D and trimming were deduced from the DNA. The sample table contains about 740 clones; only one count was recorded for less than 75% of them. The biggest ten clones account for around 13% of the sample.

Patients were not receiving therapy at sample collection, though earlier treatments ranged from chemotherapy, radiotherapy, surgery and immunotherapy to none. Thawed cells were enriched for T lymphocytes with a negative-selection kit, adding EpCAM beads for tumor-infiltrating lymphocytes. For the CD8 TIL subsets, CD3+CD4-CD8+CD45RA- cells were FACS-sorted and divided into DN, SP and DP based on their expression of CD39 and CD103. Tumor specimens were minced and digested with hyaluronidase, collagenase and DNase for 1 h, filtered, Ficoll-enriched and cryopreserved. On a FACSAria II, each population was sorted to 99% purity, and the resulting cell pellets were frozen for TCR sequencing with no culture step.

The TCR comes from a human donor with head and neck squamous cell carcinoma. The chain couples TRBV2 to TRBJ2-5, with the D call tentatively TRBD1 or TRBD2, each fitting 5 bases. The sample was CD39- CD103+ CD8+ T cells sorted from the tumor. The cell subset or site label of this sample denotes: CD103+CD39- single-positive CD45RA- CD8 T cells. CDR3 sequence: CASSEGVREETQYF. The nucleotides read TGTGCCAGCAGTGAGGGGGTTCGCGAGGAGACCCAGTACTTC.